This T cell receptor beta chain was sequenced during a study of STAT5B mutations in CD4+ large granular lymphocyte leukemia. The study's findings and limits: Top patient clones used TRBV06 genes more often: 8/27 versus 2/35 in controls.

Original processing methods: Lowest detectable productive clonotype frequency was 2.59 x 10-5. Assay: immunoSEQ multiplex PCR; the TCRdb copy retains only in-frame clones and omits some. V, J and clone size reflect that table, while D and trimming were determined from the DNA. The repertoire consists of about 20,000 clones, with about three quarters occurring once and the leading ten covering around 28%. Of note for this clone: Antigen unknown.

This CDR3 region has 12 residues. Germline V gene data show CDR1 as MNHEY and CDR2 as SVGAGI. The V end was cut by 6 bases, the J end by 7 bases, with 10 bases between. This TCR derives from a human donor in good health. Specimen: CD4+ T cells from blood buffy coats. V usage is TRBV6-5 and J usage is TRBJ2-1; D remains ambiguous. This CDR3 reads CASRTPRNEQFF. CDR3 bases: TGTGCCAGCAGAACCCCCCGGAATGAGCAGTTCTTC.